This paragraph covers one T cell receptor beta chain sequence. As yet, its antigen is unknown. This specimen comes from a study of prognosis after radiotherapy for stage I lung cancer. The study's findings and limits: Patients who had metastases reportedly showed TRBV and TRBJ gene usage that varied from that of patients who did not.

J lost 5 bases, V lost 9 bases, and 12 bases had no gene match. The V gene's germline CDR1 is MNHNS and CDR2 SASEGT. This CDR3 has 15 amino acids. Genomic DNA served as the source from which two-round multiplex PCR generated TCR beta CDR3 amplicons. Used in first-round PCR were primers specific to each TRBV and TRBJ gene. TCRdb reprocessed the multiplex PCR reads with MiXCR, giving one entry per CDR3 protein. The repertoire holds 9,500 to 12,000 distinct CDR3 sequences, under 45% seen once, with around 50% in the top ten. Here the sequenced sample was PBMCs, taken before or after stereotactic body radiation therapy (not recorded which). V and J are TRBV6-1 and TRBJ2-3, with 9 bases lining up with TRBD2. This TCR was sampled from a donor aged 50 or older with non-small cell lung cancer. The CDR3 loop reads CARSSAGGGIDTQYF. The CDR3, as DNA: TGTGCCAGAAGTAGCGCGGGGGGGGGCATAGATACGCAGTATTTT.